One and the same sample provided the 24 T cell receptor beta chains below, sequenced in a study of cytomegalovirus exposure and HLA in healthy donors. A multiplex PCR was run with 60 Vbeta primers and 13 Jbeta primers. The table came from immunoSEQ multiplex PCR; TCRdb's copy has only in-frame clones and leaves some out. This sample has about 110,000 clones, with more than 60% found just once. The specimen was PBMCs. The receptors derive from a man in his thirties or forties in good health and CMV-seropositive.

The V gene is TRBV19, the J gene TRBJ1-5; 10 bases fit TRBD1. The CDR3 has 16 residues. The germline V gene encodes CDR1 LNHDA and CDR2 SQIVND (reference sequence). V trimming: 5 bases; J trimming: 4 bases; junction bases outside the gene matches: 8. Here the CDR3 DNA reads TGTGCCAGTAGTTTGCCCGGGACAGGGGTTAATCAGCCCCAGCATTTT. As protein: CASSLPGTGVNQPQHF. Full variable domain (remainder filled in from reference TRBV19 and TRBJ1-5): DGGITQSPKYLFRKEGQNVTLSCEQNLNHDAMYWYRQDPGQGLRLIYYSQIVNDFQKGDIAEGYSVSREKKESFPLTVTSAQKNPTAFYLCASSLPGTGVNQPQHFGDGTRLSIL.

The chain uses TRBV4-3 and TRBJ2-7; D is possibly TRBD1 (6 bases). Trimming removed 2 bases at V and 5 bases at J, with 16 bases between. Looked up from germline, CDR1 is LGHNA and CDR2 is YSLEER. The CDR3 has 15 amino acids. The CDR3 here is CASSQIWPGVHEQYF. CDR3 sequence (DNA): TGCGCCAGCAGCCAAATCTGGCCAGGGGTCCACGAGCAGTACTTC.

The rearrangement joins TRBV2 to TRBJ2-5, with 15 bases identical to TRBD2. CDR3 size: 15 residues. Germline V gene sequence: CDR1 SNHLY, CDR2 FYNNEI. V lost 6 bases, J lost 4 bases, and 3 bases stayed unmatched. The CDR3 is CASRRTSGGGETQYF. CDR3 bases: TGTGCCAGCAGAAGGACTAGCGGGGGGGGAGAGACCCAGTACTTC.

V is TRBV6-5 and J is TRBJ2-7; D is unclear. V was pared by 8 bases and J by 1 base, with 15 bases between. Germline assignment: CDR1 MNHEY and CDR2 SVGAGI. The CDR3 is 14 amino acids. In nucleotides, the CDR3 is TGTGCCAGCTACTTCGCCCAGGCGTCCTACGAGCAGTACTTC. As protein: CASYFAQASYEQYF.

The chain joins TRBV15 to TRBJ1-2; 7 bases agree with TRBD1. The ends lost 0 bases at V and 12 bases at J; junction bases unmatched: 7. Germline CDR1 and CDR2: LNHNV and YYDKDF (reference sequence). The CDR3 is 13 amino acids. The CDR3 DNA is TGTGCCACCAGCAGAGATCTAAGGGGGCTCGACACCTTC. Its protein is CATSRDLRGLDTF.

The chain has TRBV23-1 and TRBJ1-6; 8 bases align to TRBD1. TRBV23-1 is assigned to the ORF class and has an uncertain function. This CDR3 is 14 amino acids long. V lost 6 bases and J lost 7; bases outside the gene matches: 5. In DNA, the CDR3 is TGCGCCAGCAGCCAGGGACAGGAAAATTCACCCCTCCACTTT. It specifies CASSQGQENSPLHF.

This chain connects TRBV2 to TRBJ1-6, with TRBD1 matching 8 bases. V lost 6 bases to trimming and J lost 6 bases; unmatched junction nucleotides: 4. This CDR3 is built from 14 residues. Per the germline V gene, CDR1 is SNHLY and CDR2 is FYNNEI. The CDR3 bases are TGTGCCAGCAGCGTACAGGGGGTTAATTCACCCCTCCACTTT. Amino acids: CASSVQGVNSPLHF.

The V gene is TRBV5-6, the J gene TRBJ1-2, with TRBD1 matching 12 bases. The V gene's germline CDR1 is SGHDT and CDR2 YYEEEE. With 3 bases clipped from V and 7 bases from J, the junction kept 16 bases outside the gene matches. This CDR3 has 18 residues. CDR3 nucleotides: TGTGCCAGCAGCTCATTTTACCGGGACAGGGGGCGCGGAGGTGGCTACACCTTC. Protein product: CASSSFYRDRGRGGGYTF.

This rearrangement joins TRBV6-4 to TRBJ2-2; TRBD1 matches 9 bases. V dropped 6 bases and J dropped 3; count of bases not matched to a gene: 5. The length of the CDR3 is 15 residues. The germline V gene encodes CDR1 MRHNA and CDR2 SNTAGT. This CDR3 reads CASSVGTGHTGELFF. CDR3 coding DNA: TGTGCCAGCAGCGTGGGGACAGGGCACACCGGGGAGCTGTTTTTT.

The chain couples TRBV5-1 to TRBJ2-3, with 13 nucleotides matching TRBD2. V shed 3 bases and J 6 bases; nucleotides not matched to a gene: 1. The CDR3 sequence is 14 residues long. Germline values: CDR1 SGHRS, CDR2 YFSETQ. The CDR3 sequence: CASSWTSGGDTQYF. The CDR3 nucleotides read TGCGCCAGCAGCTGGACTAGCGGGGGCGATACGCAGTATTTT.

This clone was found once. The chain joins TRBV15 to TRBJ2-7, with 12 nucleotides matching TRBD1. Germline V gene sequence: CDR1 LNHNV, CDR2 YYDKDF (reference sequence). The CDR3 spans 15 residues. After removal of 4 bases from V and 6 bases from J, the junction contained 7 bases not matched to a gene. This CDR3 is CATSTRGQGAGEQYF. The DNA of the CDR3 is TGTGCCACCAGCACCAGGGGACAGGGGGCAGGCGAGCAGTACTTC.

The chain carries TRBV9 and TRBJ1-2, with D perhaps matching TRBD1 (6 bases). The CDR3 runs to 16 residues. V was pared by 3 bases and J by 2 bases, with 17 bases between. The germline gives CDR1 SGDLS, CDR2 YYNGEE. CDR3 nucleotides: TGTGCCAGCAGCGGACCTACTACAGGGTACAACTATGGCTACACCTTC. Encoded protein: CASSGPTTGYNYGYTF. Variable domain in full (rest from reference TRBV9 and TRBJ1-2): DSGVTQTPKHLITATGQRVTLRCSPRSGDLSVYWYQQSLDQGLQFLIQYYNGEERAKGNILERFSAQQFPDLHSELNLSSLELGDSALYFCASSGPTTGYNYGYTFGSGTRLTVV.

The chain's CDR3 is CASSRNSPLHF. In DNA, the CDR3 is TGTGCCAGCAGCAGAAATTCACCCCTCCACTTT. The J gene is TRBJ1-6, the V gene TRBV6-1; D remains unclear. CDR1 MNHNS and CDR2 SASEGT come from the germline V gene. The CDR3 covers 11 residues. Trimming cost V 6 bases and J 7 bases, with 4 bases left between them.

Concerning this clone itself: A read error may produce the germline difference seen at one junction end. The V gene is TRBV11-1, the J gene TRBJ2-5; D may be TRBD2 (7 bases). The CDR3 is made up of 15 amino acids. The germline CDR1 and CDR2 sequences are SGHAT and FQDESV (reference sequence). The CDR3 nucleotides are TGTGCCAGCAGCATTCAGGGGAGGGTCCAAGAGACCCGGTACTTC. Protein sequence: CASSIQGRVQETRYF.

The chain has TRBV9 and TRBJ2-3, with D possibly TRBD2 on 5 matching bases. Germline V gene data show CDR1 as SGDLS and CDR2 as YYNGEE. Trimming removed 2 bases at V and 4 bases at J, with 11 bases between. The CDR3 totals 14 residues. CDR3: CASSVLAGSDTQYF. The CDR3 DNA reads TGTGCCAGCAGCGTTCTAGCAGGCTCAGATACGCAGTATTTT.

This clone occurred a few times. The chain links TRBV11-2 to TRBJ2-5; tentative D call: TRBD1 (6 bases). Germline V lookup: CDR1 SGHAT, CDR2 FQNNGV. CDR3 size: 14 residues. The V gene lost 3 bases and the J gene lost 5 bases, with 13 bases spanning the gap. Here the CDR3 reads CASSFPGDGETQYF. The CDR3 DNA reads TGTGCCAGCAGCTTCCCAGGGGATGGGGAGACCCAGTACTTC.

V is TRBV11-3 and J is TRBJ2-7, with D possibly being TRBD1 (6 bases). The CDR3 runs to 13 residues. The ends were cut back, 5 bases at V and 3 bases at J, with 11 bases in the middle. Germline loops: CDR1 SGHNT, CDR2 YENEEA. The CDR3: CASSRDTNYEQYF. The CDR3 DNA reads as TGTGCCAGCAGCCGGGACACGAACTACGAGCAGTACTTC.

The rearrangement joins TRBV2 to TRBJ1-4; 7 bases map to TRBD1. Germline V CDR1 and CDR2: SNHLY, FYNNEI. CDR3 length equals 15 residues. Trimming removed 4 bases from V and 4 bases from J; junction bases left unmatched: 6. The CDR3 reads CASSVGQTLNEKLFF. DNA of the CDR3: TGTGCCAGCAGTGTGGGACAGACCCTTAATGAAAAACTGTTTTTT. Supplemented by reference TRBV2 and TRBJ1-4, the full variable domain reads EPEVTQTPSHQVTQMGQEVILRCVPISNHLYFYWYRQILGQKVEFLVSFYNNEISEKSEIFDDQFSVERPDGSNFTLKIRSTKLEDSAMYFCASSVGQTLNEKLFFGSGTQLSVL.

This clone showed up just once. Other nucleotide sequences from this sample produce the same CDR3. J is TRBJ1-1 and V is TRBV27; D is unclear. CDR3 length equals 14 residues. Germline V CDR1 and CDR2: MNHEY, SMNVEV (reference sequence). Trimming took 5 bases from V and 1 from J, leaving 11 bases between them. CDR3 sequence: CASSRRGGNTEAFF. CDR3 sequence (DNA): TGTGCCAGCAGTCGACGGGGTGGGAACACTGAAGCTTTCTTT.

V usage is TRBV2 and J usage is TRBJ2-5; no firm D call. The CDR3 contains 11 residues. Germline lookup yields CDR1 SNHLY and CDR2 FYNNEI. Trimming removed 5 bases from V and 5 bases from J, with 6 bases in between. CDR3 sequence reads: CASSPGETQYF. The CDR3 DNA follows: TGTGCCAGCAGTCCCGGGGAGACCCAGTACTTC. The full variable domain, completed using reference TRBV2 and TRBJ2-5, is EPEVTQTPSHQVTQMGQEVILRCVPISNHLYFYWYRQILGQKVEFLVSFYNNEISEKSEIFDDQFSVERPDGSNFTLKIRSTKLEDSAMYFCASSPGETQYFGPGTRLLVL.

This sequence joins TRBV4-2 and TRBJ2-5; TRBD2 might be the D (6 bases). The CDR3 is 15 amino acids. The ends were cut back, 3 bases at V and 3 bases at J, with 14 bases in the middle. CDR1 and CDR2 (germline): LGHNA, YNFKEQ. CDR3 bases: TGTGCCAGCAGCCAGGAGGGAAATGGGGAAGAGACCCAGTACTTC. Its translation: CASSQEGNGEETQYF.

J is TRBJ2-7 and V is TRBV6-4; a weak D match, TRBD1 (6 bases). CDR1 MRHNA and CDR2 SNTAGT come from the germline V gene. CDR3 length: 15 residues. V was cut by 4 bases and J by 0 bases, with 13 bases left in between. CDR3 bases: TGTGCCAGCAGTGCCACCAGGGGACGCTCCTACGAGCAGTACTTC. Protein product: CASSATRGRSYEQYF.

This clone was recorded once. The chain couples TRBV6-6 to TRBJ1-4, with 7 bases lining up with TRBD1. V shed 4 bases, J shed 6 bases, and the junction held 11 bases outside the gene matches. Germline V CDR1 and CDR2: MNHNY, SVGAGI (reference sequence). This CDR3 spans 16 amino acids. In DNA form, the CDR3 reads TGTGCCAGCAGTTTTCGGGGCATCCAGGGGGATGAAAAACTGTTTTTT. Its protein is CASSFRGIQGDEKLFF.

This chain joins TRBV4-1 and TRBJ2-2; TRBD2 matches at 12 bases. This CDR3 region has 19 residues. V shed 7 bases and J 2 bases; nucleotides not matched to a gene: 14. Germline V gives CDR1 MGHRA, CDR2 YSYEKL. As DNA, the CDR3 is TGCGCCAGCACGCGTCGGACTAGCGGGGAATATCGTAACACCGGGGAGCTGTTTTTT. Amino acid sequence: CASTRRTSGEYRNTGELFF.